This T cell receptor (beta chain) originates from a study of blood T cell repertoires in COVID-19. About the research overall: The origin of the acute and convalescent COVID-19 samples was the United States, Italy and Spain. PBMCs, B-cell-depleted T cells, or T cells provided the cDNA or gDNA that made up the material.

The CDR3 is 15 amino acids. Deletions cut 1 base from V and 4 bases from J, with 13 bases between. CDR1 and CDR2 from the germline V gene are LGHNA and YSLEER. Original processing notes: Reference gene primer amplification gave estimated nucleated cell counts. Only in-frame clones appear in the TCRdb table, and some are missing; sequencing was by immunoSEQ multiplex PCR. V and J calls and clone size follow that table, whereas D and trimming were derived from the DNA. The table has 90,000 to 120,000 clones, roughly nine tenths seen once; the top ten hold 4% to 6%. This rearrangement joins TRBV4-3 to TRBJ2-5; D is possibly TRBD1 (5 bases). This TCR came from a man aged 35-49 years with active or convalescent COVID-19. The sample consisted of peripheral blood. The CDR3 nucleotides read TGCGCCAGCAGCCAAGGGGAAGGGGCAGGAGAGACCCAGTACTTC. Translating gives CASSQGEGAGETQYF.